This TCR beta chain emerged from a study of T-cell reconstitution after alpha-beta-depleted transplantation in children. Findings and caveats of the study: Newly made T cells mostly supplied T-cell counts and diversity one year after transplant. Surviving recipient cells, namely T cells and thymic progenitors, were the source of high day-60 TCRbeta diversity in some patients. By about two months after transplant, alpha-beta T cells reportedly arose from several hundred graft clones that had expanded.

Germline V gene data show CDR1 as LNHNV and CDR2 as YYDKDF (reference sequence). The CDR3 is 13 residues long. V was shortened by 6 bases and J by 3 bases, with 11 bases between the two germline ends. Unique molecular identifiers tagged the TCRbeta library. TCRdb re-derived calls from the PCR reads in MiXCR, one entry per CDR3 protein. Found here are about 160,000 distinct CDR3 sequences, roughly 10% of them singletons; the top ten hold under 15%. This clonotype was counted ten times or more. Its antigen is not known. This TCR came from a boy aged 2 to 9 with acute myeloid leukemia, due to receive a stem cell transplant. The sequencing used PBMCs, collected before TCRalphabeta/CD19-depleted stem cell transplant. This chain links TRBV15 with TRBJ2-5; D is perhaps TRBD1 (5 bases). The CDR3: CATRVGREETQYF. In DNA form, the CDR3 reads TGTGCCACCAGGGTAGGCAGGGAAGAGACCCAGTACTTC.